This T cell receptor (beta chain) appears in the sequencing data of a study of CD8 T cells in Susac syndrome. This clonotype was picked up one time. Trimming removed 6 bases from V and 6 bases from J, with 17 bases in between. Germline CDR1 is MRHNA and CDR2 is SNTAGT. This CDR3 is built from 14 residues. RNA totalling about 0.45 to 1 ug underwent reverse transcription with random hexamers. TCRdb called the immunoSEQ multiplex PCR reads again in MiXCR, with one record for every CDR3 protein. This repertoire shows some 170,000 distinct CDR3 sequences, 90% to 95% found once; its top ten account for just over 0.13%.

Material for sequencing was CD4+ T cells from PBMCs. This chain connects TRBV6-4 to TRBJ1-1; TRBD1 is a possible D gene (5 bases). The TCR comes from a human donor in good health. As DNA, the CDR3 is TGTGCCAGCAGCCGCAACAATCAGGGAGCTGAAGCTTTCTTT. Its protein is CASSRNNQGAEAFF.